This T cell receptor (gamma chain) is drawn from a study of Vδ1+ human thymocytes. Findings and caveats of the study: Thymic TRG and TRD repertoires appeared highly polyclonal, with Gaussian CDR3 length distributions.

Losses at the gene ends were 3 bases for V and 7 bases for J; bases not matched to a gene: 3. This CDR3 contains 11 residues. Germline CDR1 is VENAVY and CDR2 is YDSYNSRV. The template was reverse-transcribed extracted RNA. Pooled V-gene forward primers with one constant-region reverse primer generated the CDR3 amplicons by multiplex PCR. TCRdb ran CATT on the multiplex PCR reads. Counted here are 20,000 to 25,000 gamma-chain clones, roughly 15% occurring once; the ten biggest clones make up roughly 2%. Worth noting for this clone: What it recognizes is unknown.

The clonotype was recovered from a child under two years old who had congenital heart surgery. The specimen sequenced was Vdelta1+ gamma-delta thymocytes from the thymus. Subset meaning: FACS-sorted CD3+ TCRalphabeta- TCRVdelta1+ TCRVdelta2- thymocytes. The V call is TRGV8, the J call TRGJ1 or TRGJ2. The CDR3: CATWDEYKKLF. The CDR3 DNA is TGTGCCACCTGGGATGAGTATAAGAAACTCTTT.